The source of this TCR beta chain is a study of blood T cell repertoires in COVID-19. The method was immunoSEQ multiplex PCR; TCRdb's version includes in-frame clones alone and lacks a portion of them. The table shows about 73,000 clones, with 89% occurring only once. The sample comprised peripheral blood. The sequence came from a man older than 75 with acute or convalescent COVID-19.

The CDR3 DNA is TGTGCCAGCAGTTGGGGACTAATTGAGACCCAGTACTTC. Encoded protein: CASSWGLIETQYF. This rearrangement joins TRBV12-3 or TRBV12-4 to TRBJ2-5; 7 bases are shared with TRBD2. V shed 4 bases and J 5 bases; nucleotides not matched to a gene: 4. This CDR3 contains 13 residues.